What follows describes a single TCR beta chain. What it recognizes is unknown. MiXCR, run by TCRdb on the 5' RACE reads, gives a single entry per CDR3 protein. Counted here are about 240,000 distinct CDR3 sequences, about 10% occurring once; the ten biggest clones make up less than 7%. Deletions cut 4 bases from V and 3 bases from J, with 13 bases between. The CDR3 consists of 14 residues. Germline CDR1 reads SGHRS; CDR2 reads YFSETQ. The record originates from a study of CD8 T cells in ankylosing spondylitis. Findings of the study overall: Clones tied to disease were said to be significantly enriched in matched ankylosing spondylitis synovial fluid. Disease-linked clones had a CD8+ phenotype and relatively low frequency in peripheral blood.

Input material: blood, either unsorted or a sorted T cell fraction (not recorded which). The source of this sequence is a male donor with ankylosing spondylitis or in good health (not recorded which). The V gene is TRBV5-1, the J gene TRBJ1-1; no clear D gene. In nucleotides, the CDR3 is TGCGCCAGCAGCGACCCCCGGAGTGACACTGAAGCTTTCTTT. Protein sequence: CASSDPRSDTEAFF.